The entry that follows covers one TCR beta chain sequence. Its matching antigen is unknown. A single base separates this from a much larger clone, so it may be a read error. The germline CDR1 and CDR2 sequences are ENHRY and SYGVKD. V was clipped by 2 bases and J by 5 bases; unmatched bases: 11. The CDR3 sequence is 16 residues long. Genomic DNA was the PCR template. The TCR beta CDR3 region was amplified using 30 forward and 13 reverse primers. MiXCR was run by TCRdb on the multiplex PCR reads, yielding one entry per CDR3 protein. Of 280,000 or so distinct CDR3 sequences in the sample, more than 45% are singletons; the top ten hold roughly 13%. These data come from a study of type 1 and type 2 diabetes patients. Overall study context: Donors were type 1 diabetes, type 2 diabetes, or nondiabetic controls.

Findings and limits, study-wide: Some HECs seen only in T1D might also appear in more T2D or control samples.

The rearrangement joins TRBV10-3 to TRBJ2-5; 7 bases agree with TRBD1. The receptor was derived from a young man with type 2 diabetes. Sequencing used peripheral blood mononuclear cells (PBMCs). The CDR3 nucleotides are TGTGCCATCAGTGAGGGCGCAAGGGGGCTGGTTGAGACCCAGTACTTC. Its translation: CAISEGARGLVETQYF.